Below are 27 T cell receptor beta chains sequenced from a single sample in a study of cytomegalovirus exposure and HLA in healthy donors. This PCR relied on a set of 60 Vbeta primers and 13 Jbeta primers. Sequencing was performed with immunoSEQ multiplex PCR; in TCRdb, only in-frame clones are kept and a portion is missing. The profile shows more than 120,000 clones, approximately 80% of them singletons. Sample: PBMCs. Source of these receptors: a woman in her 40s in good health and CMV-seropositive.

The rearrangement joins TRBV5-1 to TRBJ2-7, with TRBD1 matching over 8 bases. Looked up from germline, CDR1 is SGHRS and CDR2 is YFSETQ. The J segment lost 4 bases and the V segment lost 4 bases, leaving 10 bases of the junction unmatched. The length of the CDR3 is 15 residues. The chain's CDR3 is CASSRPDRVEYEQYF. The DNA of the CDR3 is TGCGCCAGCAGCCGCCCGGACAGGGTAGAGTACGAGCAGTACTTC.

The chain recombines TRBV10-3 with TRBJ2-2; 7 bases are a match to TRBD2. V trimming: 7 bases; J trimming: 2 bases; junction bases outside the gene matches: 7. This CDR3 comprises 15 residues. Germline CDR1 reads ENHRY; CDR2 reads SYGVKD. CDR3 loop: CAIKRSGVNTGELFF. The CDR3 DNA is TGTGCCATCAAACGAAGCGGGGTAAACACCGGGGAGCTGTTTTTT.

This clone was recorded a few times. The chain combines TRBV2 with TRBJ1-2; D is unresolved. V was trimmed by 2 bases and J by 3 bases, leaving 7 bases between them. Germline assignment: CDR1 SNHLY and CDR2 FYNNEI. CDR3 size: 13 residues. The CDR3 DNA follows: TGTGCCAGCAGTGAAAACAGCTACTATGGCTACACCTTC. Translated, it gives CASSENSYYGYTF. The whole variable domain, remainder taken from reference TRBV2 and TRBJ1-2, is EPEVTQTPSHQVTQMGQEVILRCVPISNHLYFYWYRQILGQKVEFLVSFYNNEISEKSEIFDDQFSVERPDGSNFTLKIRSTKLEDSAMYFCASSENSYYGYTFGSGTRLTVV.

Regarding this clone: Other DNA sequences in this specimen translate into the identical CDR3. V and J are TRBV5-1 and TRBJ2-7; D gene ambiguous. This CDR3 region has 11 residues. V was cut by 3 bases and J by 3 bases, with 4 bases left in between. Germline V gene data show CDR1 as SGHRS and CDR2 as YFSETQ. Written as DNA, the CDR3 is TGCGCCAGCAGCTCCCTCTACGAGCAGTACTTC. Its translation: CASSSLYEQYF.

The chain employs TRBV6-1 and TRBJ2-1; 8 bases agree with TRBD2. The J segment lost 5 bases and the V segment lost 8 bases, leaving 5 bases of the junction unmatched. The CDR3 has 13 residues. From germline, CDR1 is MNHNS and CDR2 SASEGT. The chain's CDR3 is CASRREGNNEQFF. CDR3 sequence (DNA): TGTGCCAGCCGTCGGGAGGGAAACAATGAGCAGTTCTTC.

This clone occurred once. The chain employs TRBV27 and TRBJ2-1; D gene unclear. Germline V gene sequence: CDR1 MNHEY, CDR2 SMNVEV (reference sequence). CDR3 size: 12 residues. V lost 6 bases, J lost 3 bases, and 6 bases lay in between. DNA of the CDR3: TGTGCCAGCAGCTCCCGCTACAATGAGCAGTTCTTC. Translated, it gives CASSSRYNEQFF.

The rearrangement links TRBV7-6 to TRBJ2-7; 8 bases line up with TRBD1. The CDR3 loop spans 15 amino acids. V dropped 5 bases and J dropped 4; count of bases not matched to a gene: 10. CDR1 and CDR2 from the germline V gene are SGHVS and FNYEAQ. Here the CDR3 DNA reads TGTGCCAGCAGCCAACGACAGGGGCGCCCATACGAGCAGTACTTC. It translates to CASSQRQGRPYEQYF.

As DNA, the CDR3 is TGTGCCTGGAGTGTTCAGGGGAGCGCCTATGGCTACACCTTC. Translated, it gives CAWSVQGSAYGYTF. This chain uses TRBV30 with TRBJ1-2; D is possibly TRBD1 (6 bases). The CDR3 length is 14 residues. Trimming took 0 bases from V and 4 from J, leaving 12 bases between them. CDR1 is GTSNPN, CDR2 SVGIG, per germline (reference sequence).

The V gene is TRBV9, the J gene TRBJ2-2; 8 bases align to TRBD2. The CDR3 has 15 residues. Germline CDR1 and CDR2: SGDLS and YYNGEE. The ends lost 3 bases at V and 1 base at J; junction bases unmatched: 2. In DNA, the CDR3 is TGTGCCAGCAGCGCCCGGGGGGGGAACACCGGGGAGCTGTTTTTT. Protein product: CASSARGGNTGELFF.

The chain links TRBV5-1 to TRBJ1-1; D is perhaps TRBD1 (6 bases). The ends were cut back, 2 bases at V and 4 bases at J, with 18 bases in the middle. The CDR3 runs to 16 residues. Per the germline V gene, CDR1 is SGHRS and CDR2 is YFSETQ. In DNA form, the CDR3 reads TGCGCCAGCAGCTTAATTGGGACATCAGTCGGCACTGAAGCTTTCTTT. Protein sequence: CASSLIGTSVGTEAFF.

V and J are TRBV27 and TRBJ1-1; tentatively, D is TRBD1 (5 bases). Germline V CDR1 and CDR2: MNHEY, SMNVEV (reference sequence). V was clipped by 4 bases and J by 3 bases, with 12 bases between them. CDR3 length equals 14 residues. The chain's CDR3 is CASSYGATDTEAFF. The CDR3 DNA sequence: TGTGCCAGCAGTTATGGGGCTACGGACACTGAAGCTTTCTTT.

The V gene is TRBV7-8, the J gene TRBJ2-1; 13 bases are shared with TRBD2. CDR3 size: 16 residues. Germline lookup yields CDR1 SGHVS and CDR2 FQNEAQ. The V segment lost 5 bases and the J segment 4 bases; nucleotides outside the gene matches: 5. CDR3 DNA: TGTGCCAGCAGCCCCGGACTAGCGGGAGCGTACAATGAGCAGTTCTTC. Translation: CASSPGLAGAYNEQFF.

The gene calls are TRBV5-1 and TRBJ2-4; 7 positions match TRBD2. The V gene end was trimmed by 1 base and the J gene end by 6 bases; junction bases not matched to a gene: 4. The CDR3 runs to 14 residues. Germline assignment: CDR1 SGHRS and CDR2 YFSETQ. The CDR3 here is CASSLSAGVNIQYF. In DNA form, the CDR3 reads TGCGCCAGCAGCTTGTCCGCGGGAGTAAACATTCAGTACTTC.

V gene TRBV6-1 combines with J gene TRBJ2-7, with TRBD2 matching over 12 bases. Germline V gene sequence: CDR1 MNHNS, CDR2 SASEGT. The CDR3 contains 15 residues. With 2 bases clipped from V and 4 bases from J, the junction kept 3 bases outside the gene matches. This chain's CDR3 is CASSELAGGPYEQYF. The CDR3 nucleotides are TGTGCCAGCAGTGAACTAGCGGGAGGGCCTTACGAGCAGTACTTC.

The V and J genes are TRBV14 and TRBJ2-1; 10 bases are a match to TRBD2. V dropped 3 bases and J dropped 3; count of bases not matched to a gene: 8. The CDR3 runs to 17 residues. Looked up from germline, CDR1 is SGHDN and CDR2 is FVKESK. As DNA, the CDR3 is TGTGCCAGCAGCCAGGTTACTAGCGGGACCGACTACAATGAGCAGTTCTTC. Translated: CASSQVTSGTDYNEQFF.

V and J are TRBV2 and TRBJ2-1, with D perhaps matching TRBD2 (6 bases). CDR1 and CDR2 (germline): SNHLY, FYNNEI. Trimming removed 8 bases at V and 0 bases at J, with 11 bases between. This CDR3 comprises 14 residues. The CDR3 DNA reads as TGTGCCAGCTCACGCGGGGCCTCCTACAATGAGCAGTTCTTC. Amino acid sequence: CASSRGASYNEQFF. Full variable domain (remainder filled in from reference TRBV2 and TRBJ2-1): EPEVTQTPSHQVTQMGQEVILRCVPISNHLYFYWYRQILGQKVEFLVSFYNNEISEKSEIFDDQFSVERPDGSNFTLKIRSTKLEDSAMYFCASSRGASYNEQFFGPGTRLTVL.

The J gene is TRBJ2-5, the V gene TRBV11-2, with 8 bases matching TRBD1. The V segment lost 2 bases and the J segment 5 bases; nucleotides outside the gene matches: 7. This CDR3 region has 15 residues. In germline, CDR1 is SGHAT, CDR2 FQNNGV. This CDR3 is CASSLSGQGRETQYF. The CDR3 DNA reads TGTGCCAGCAGCTTATCAGGACAGGGTCGTGAGACCCAGTACTTC.

The chain employs TRBV10-3 and TRBJ2-1; the match to TRBD2 covers 10 bases. Trimming cost V 3 bases and J 1 base; bases outside gene matches: 9. The germline V gene encodes CDR1 ENHRY and CDR2 SYGVKD. The length of the CDR3 is 18 residues. The DNA for the CDR3 is TGTGCCATCAGTGACCCTAGCGGGAGATTCAGGTCCTACAATGAGCAGTTCTTC. It encodes CAISDPSGRFRSYNEQFF.

The chain uses TRBV6-5 and TRBJ2-1, with D perhaps TRBD2 (5 bases). The CDR3 spans 15 residues. Germline CDR1 is MNHEY and CDR2 is SVGAGI. Trimming cost V 6 bases and J 4 bases, with 16 bases left between them. The CDR3 DNA reads as TGTGCCAGCAGATCCTCCGGAGGTGGTTACAATGAGCAGTTCTTC. Its translation: CASRSSGGGYNEQFF.

V and J are TRBV19 and TRBJ2-7; 10 bases map to TRBD1. J gave up 4 bases and V 6 bases, and 15 bases lay outside the gene matches. Per germline, CDR1 LNHDA and CDR2 SQIVND (reference sequence). This CDR3 has 17 amino acids. Here the CDR3 DNA reads TGTGCCAGTAGGATGAGAGCCGGGACAGGGGACCTGTACGAGCAGTACTTC. Translating it yields CASRMRAGTGDLYEQYF.

The V gene is TRBV2, the J gene TRBJ1-2, with a possible D match to TRBD1 (5 bases). From germline, CDR1 is SNHLY and CDR2 FYNNEI. V was trimmed by 5 bases and J by 1 base, leaving 8 bases between them. The CDR3 extends over 13 amino acids. The CDR3 sequence: CASSPQGNYGYTF. The CDR3 bases are TGTGCCAGCAGTCCTCAGGGTAACTATGGCTACACCTTC. Complete variable domain (other parts from reference TRBV2 and TRBJ1-2): EPEVTQTPSHQVTQMGQEVILRCVPISNHLYFYWYRQILGQKVEFLVSFYNNEISEKSEIFDDQFSVERPDGSNFTLKIRSTKLEDSAMYFCASSPQGNYGYTFGSGTRLTVV.

The gene calls are TRBV5-1 and TRBJ1-2; D ambiguous. The germline V gene encodes CDR1 SGHRS and CDR2 YFSETQ. The CDR3 is 15 residues long. The V end lost 0 bases, the J end lost 8 bases, and 17 bases lay between the germline ends. The CDR3 DNA sequence: TGCGCCAGCAGCTTGGTGTTTGCGGGGTCAGGAGGCTACACCTTC. Its translation is CASSLVFAGSGGYTF.

The gene calls are TRBV18 and TRBJ2-5; D is unresolved. Germline CDR1 is KGHSH and CDR2 is LQKENI. This CDR3 comprises 12 residues. V dropped 3 bases and J dropped 7 bases, with 9 bases sitting between them. The CDR3 DNA follows: TGTGCCAGCTCACCTCAGTCAAGGACCCAGTACTTC. Amino acids: CASSPQSRTQYF.

This clone has more than one count but fewer than ten. V gene TRBV18 combines with J gene TRBJ1-1; perhaps TRBD1 as D (5 bases). Trimming took off 6 bases at V and 0 bases at J, with 17 bases between the two ends. CDR3 length equals 16 residues. The germline V gene encodes CDR1 KGHSH and CDR2 LQKENI. DNA for the CDR3: TGTGCCAGCTCGCAGGGTACAGGCAACATGAACACTGAAGCTTTCTTT. This encodes CASSQGTGNMNTEAFF.

A few counts support this clone. The chain couples TRBV10-3 to TRBJ2-1; 10 bases fit TRBD2. J lost 5 bases, V lost 2 bases, and 6 bases had no gene match. The CDR3 has 16 amino acids. Germline CDR1 is ENHRY and CDR2 is SYGVKD. CDR3 coding DNA: TGTGCCATCAGTGAGGTCGAGCGGGAGGGAAACAATGAGCAGTTCTTC. Translating gives CAISEVEREGNNEQFF.

The chain joins TRBV7-6 to TRBJ2-1; D is unclear. V gave up 1 base and J gave up 0 bases, with 7 bases separating them. CDR3 size: 15 residues. Germline CDR1 SGHVS, CDR2 FNYEAQ. The CDR3 here is CASSLEAVSYNEQFF. The CDR3 bases are TGTGCCAGCAGCTTAGAGGCGGTCTCCTACAATGAGCAGTTCTTC.

This chain links TRBV1 with TRBJ2-1; the table's D call TRBD2 went unverified against the DNA. TRBV1 is flagged as a pseudogene. This CDR3 has 15 residues. CDR3 protein: CTSSPPPSGKHEQFF. In DNA, the CDR3 is TGCACCAGCAGCCCACCTCCTAGCGGGAAACATGAGCAGTTCTTC.